The rows below give T cell receptor beta chains drawn from one sample of a study of cytomegalovirus exposure and HLA in healthy donors. Method: immunoSEQ multiplex PCR; TCRdb's copy keeps in-frame clones and lacks some. The profile covers around 210,000 clones, with roughly 73% appearing a single time and approximately 0.49% taken by the ten largest. The sample was PBMCs. Every receptor here comes from a boy younger than 18 in good health and CMV-seronegative. CDR3s include the opening cysteine and the closing phenylalanine or tryptophan. A D gene is named only where the DNA matches it firmly. The size field is filled for only some rows; it gives once, few, many or a size class.

size	V	D	J	CDR3	DNA
.	TRBV28	TRBD1	TRBJ1-1	CASTTDREKAFF	TGTGCCAGCACCACAGACAGGGAAAAAGCTTTCTTT
.	TRBV2	.	TRBJ1-2	CASSDWQGANYGYPF	TGTGCCAGCAGTGACTGGCAGGGCGCTAACTATGGCTACCCCTTC
.	TRBV11-3	TRBD2	TRBJ2-7	CASSLDQWASGIHEQYF	TGTGCCAGCAGCTTAGATCAATGGGCTAGCGGCATCCACGAGCAGTACTTC
.	TRBV12-5	TRBD1	TRBJ2-7	CASGLVLWTGSKLSSYEQYF	TGTGCTAGTGGTTTGGTACTCTGGACAGGGTCAAAATTAAGCTCCTACGAGCAGTACTTC
.	TRBV5-4	.	TRBJ2-6	CANSGGGEGGDPNVLTF	TGTGCCAATAGTGGGGGGGGCGAGGGGGGAGATCCCAACGTCCTGACTTTC
.	TRBV6-6	.	TRBJ2-7	CASSRAGTYEQYF	TGTGCCAGCAGCCGGGCAGGGACCTACGAGCAGTACTTC
.	TRBV11-3	TRBD1	TRBJ1-2	CASSLRGTGVDYGYTF	TGTGCCAGCAGTCTCAGGGGCACAGGGGTGGACTATGGCTACACCTTC
.	TRBV7-2	.	TRBJ2-2	CASSIQVGGINTGELFF	TGTGCCAGCAGCATCCAGGTGGGGGGTATCAACACCGGGGAGCTGTTTTTT
.	TRBV30	.	TRBJ2-1	CAWSVLNEQFF	TGTGCCTGGAGTGTACTCAATGAGCAGTTCTTC
.	TRBV10-1	.	TRBJ2-5	CASSEGSGRETQYF	TGCGCCAGCAGTGAGGGCTCGGGAAGGGAGACCCAGTACTTC
few	TRBV27	TRBD1	TRBJ2-7	CASHSGTVPYEQYF	TGTGCCAGCCACTCCGGGACAGTACCCTACGAGCAGTACTTC
.	TRBV7-9	TRBD1	TRBJ1-4	CASSQRLGQGSEKLFF	TGTGCCAGCAGCCAACGGTTAGGACAGGGTAGTGAAAAACTGTTTTTT
.	TRBV11-2	.	TRBJ1-1	CASSFALSAGRAEAFF	TGTGCCAGCAGCTTTGCCCTATCCGCAGGGAGGGCTGAAGCTTTCTTT
.	TRBV2	TRBD1	TRBJ2-1	CASSMDRGGGNEQFF	TGTGCCAGCAGTATGGACAGGGGAGGCGGGAATGAGCAGTTCTTC
.	TRBV6-4	TRBD2	TRBJ2-7	CASSDSLAGGPADEQYF	TGTGCCAGCAGTGACTCGCTGGCGGGAGGGCCCGCGGACGAGCAGTACTTC
.	TRBV6-5	.	TRBJ1-6	CASSYSAAAGLHF	TGTGCCAGCAGTTACTCGGCAGCCGCGGGCCTCCACTTT
.	TRBV7-9	TRBD1	TRBJ2-6	CSSSSQGAPGANVLTF	TGTTCCAGCAGCTCCCAGGGGGCGCCTGGGGCCAACGTCCTGACTTTC
.	TRBV4-2	.	TRBJ1-5	CASSPPGRGQPQHF	TGTGCCAGCAGCCCCCCAGGGAGGGGCCAGCCCCAGCATTTT
once	TRBV5-1	.	TRBJ1-2	CASSLAPGEANYGYTF	TGCGCCAGCAGCTTGGCCCCGGGAGAGGCTAACTATGGCTACACCTTC
.	TRBV29-1	.	TRBJ1-5	CSVVITDRLQGSQHF	TGCAGCGTTGTAATTACAGACAGACTCCAGGGGTCCCAGCATTTT
.	TRBV7-3	TRBD1	TRBJ1-1	CASSLTGGRTEAFF	TGTGCCAGCAGCTTGACAGGGGGAAGGACTGAAGCTTTCTTT
.	TRBV6-4	.	TRBJ1-1	CASSGERNTEAFF	TGTGCCAGCAGTGGCGAGCGGAACACTGAAGCTTTCTTT
.	TRBV21-1	.	TRBJ2-7	CASSNSGRGRCEQYF	TGTGCCAGCAGCAACAGCGGCAGGGGGCGGTGCGAGCAGTACTTC
.	TRBV6-5	.	TRBJ1-2	CASSRGGNGYTF	TGTGCCAGCAGTAGAGGGGGTAATGGCTACACCTTC
.	TRBV7-2	TRBD1	TRBJ1-2	CASSQNRGNYGYTF	TGTGCCAGCAGCCAAAACAGGGGCAACTATGGCTACACCTTC
once	TRBV10-3	.	TRBJ2-2	CAISETSGRYTGELFF	TGTGCCATCAGTGAGACGTCAGGGCGGTACACCGGGGAGCTGTTTTTT
.	TRBV14	.	TRBJ1-2	CASSQGRDFYGYTF	TGTGCCAGCAGCCAAGGAAGAGATTTCTATGGCTACACCTTC
.	TRBV18	TRBD1	TRBJ2-3	CASSPGQGLADTQYF	TGTGCCAGCTCACCAGGACAGGGATTGGCAGATACGCAGTATTTT
.	TRBV19	.	TRBJ1-1	CASSPSTRWDTEAFF	TGTGCCAGTAGTCCTTCGACTAGGTGGGACACTGAAGCTTTCTTT
.	TRBV7-9	TRBD1	TRBJ1-5	CASSPGQGVRAGQPQHF	TGTGCCAGCAGCCCTGGACAGGGAGTTCGAGCAGGTCAGCCCCAGCATTTT
.	TRBV5-1	.	TRBJ2-7	CASSFGSWSYEQYF	TGCGCCAGCAGCTTTGGGTCCTGGAGTTACGAGCAGTACTTC
.	TRBV7-9	.	TRBJ2-6	CASSLSDGTGANVLTF	TGTGCCAGCAGCTTGTCCGACGGGACAGGGGCCAACGTCCTGACTTTC
.	TRBV19	.	TRBJ1-6	CASSRQDNSPLHF	TGTGCCAGTAGTAGACAGGATAATTCACCCCTCCACTTT
.	TRBV9	TRBD2	TRBJ2-3	CASSALAGTSGFSDTQYF	TGTGCCAGCAGCGCCCTAGCCGGGACTAGCGGGTTCTCAGATACGCAGTATTTT
.	TRBV5-6	.	TRBJ1-2	CASSFGGNYGYTF	TGTGCCAGCAGCTTCGGCGGAAACTATGGCTACACCTTC
.	TRBV2	.	TRBJ2-3	CASSEDREHSSTDTQYF	TGTGCCAGCAGTGAGGATCGGGAACATTCTAGCACAGATACGCAGTATTTT
.	TRBV7-9	.	TRBJ2-7	CSSSLVASSAYEQYF	TGTTCCAGCAGCTTAGTGGCTTCTAGCGCCTACGAGCAGTACTTC
.	TRBV15	.	TRBJ1-1	CATSRDLKREGTEAFF	TGTGCCACCAGCAGAGACCTCAAAAGGGAGGGCACTGAAGCTTTCTTT
.	TRBV6-1	.	TRBJ2-7	CASSGLGGSYEQYF	TGTGCCAGCAGTGGCCTAGGAGGGTCCTACGAGCAGTACTTC
.	TRBV10-3	.	TRBJ1-5	CAIRAQGISDQPQHF	TGTGCCATCAGAGCCCAGGGAATCTCGGATCAGCCCCAGCATTTT
.	TRBV2	TRBD1	TRBJ1-5	CASSGDRGQPQHF	TGTGCCAGCAGTGGTGACAGGGGTCAGCCCCAGCATTTT